This section outlines one TCR beta chain sequence together with its context. The record originates from a study of blood T cell repertoires in COVID-19. Study information: Researchers got acute and convalescent COVID-19 samples from the United States, Italy and Spain. T cells, B-cell-depleted T cells, or PBMCs provided the cDNA or gDNA that served as material.

Enrolment of Seattle patients took place during active infection, and they were followed longitudinally. Authors' processing steps: Using reference gene primer amplification, nucleated cell counts were estimated. The data were produced by immunoSEQ multiplex PCR, yet TCRdb's version contains in-frame clones alone and is incomplete. Clonal size and the V and J genes are those of that table, whereas D and trimming came from the DNA. The profile shows around 470,000 clones, approximately 92% of them singletons. With 3 bases clipped from V and 7 bases from J, the junction kept 17 bases outside the gene matches. Germline-derived CDR1 and CDR2 are SGDLS and YYNGEE. There are 18 residues in the CDR3.

The chain has TRBV9 and TRBJ2-1; TRBD1 agrees at 9 bases. The sequencing sample was made of peripheral blood. The TCR comes from a man aged 18-30 years with COVID-19, enrolled during active disease. The chain's CDR3 is CASSATPTDRGVINEQFF. The CDR3 DNA follows: TGTGCCAGCAGCGCAACCCCGACCGACAGGGGGGTCATAAATGAGCAGTTCTTC.